These 9 T cell receptor beta chains came from one sample sequenced in a study of blood T cell repertoires in COVID-19. Assay used: immunoSEQ multiplex PCR; TCRdb lists only in-frame clones, some missing. The data contain 180,000 or so clones, around 85% of them singletons. Sequencing was performed on peripheral blood. The source is a person aged 65 to 85 with COVID-19, enrolled during active disease.

The rearrangement uses TRBV27 and TRBJ1-5, with unresolved D. Trimming took off 6 bases at V and 7 bases at J, with 13 bases between the two ends. The V gene's germline CDR1 is MNHEY and CDR2 SMNVEV (reference sequence). The CDR3 consists of 13 residues. CDR3 sequence: CASRGGFGQPQHF. CDR3 in DNA: TGTGCCAGCAGAGGAGGGTTTGGCCAGCCCCAGCATTTT.

V gene TRBV5-6 combines with J gene TRBJ1-1; 7 bases are shared with TRBD1. This CDR3 comprises 14 residues. The V and J ends lost 6 bases and 4 bases, in that order; junction bases with no gene match: 9. Germline values: CDR1 SGHDT, CDR2 YYEEEE. The CDR3 DNA is TGTGCCAGCAACCTAAACAGGGGCGGCACTGAAGCTTTCTTT. It codes for CASNLNRGGTEAFF.

The chain uses TRBV5-6 and TRBJ2-5; TRBD1 agrees at 8 bases. Trimming took 1 base from V and 4 from J; bases not matched to a gene: 3. The germline CDR1 and CDR2 sequences are SGHDT and YYEEEE. The CDR3 loop spans 14 amino acids. The CDR3 region is CASSLKGQGETQYF. CDR3 sequence (DNA): TGTGCCAGCAGCTTGAAAGGACAGGGAGAGACCCAGTACTTC.

The CDR3 DNA sequence: TGTGCCAGCAGCTTGGTGAGGAACACTGAAGCTTTCTTT. It translates to CASSLVRNTEAFF. The chain employs TRBV5-8 and TRBJ1-1; D is unresolved. This CDR3 has 13 amino acids. V lost 0 bases to trimming and J lost 1 base, with 4 bases between them. Germline CDR1 and CDR2: SGHTS and YDEGEE.

This chain joins TRBV7-3 and TRBJ2-2; TRBD1 matches 7 bases. The V and J ends lost 5 bases and 6 bases, in that order; junction bases with no gene match: 9. The CDR3 has 15 amino acids. CDR1 SGHTA and CDR2 FQGTGA come from the germline V gene. The CDR3 DNA reads as TGTGCCAGCAGCCTAGGGGGCGGAGGTGCCGGGGAGCTGTTTTTT. As protein: CASSLGGGGAGELFF. The full variable domain, rest sourced from reference TRBV7-3 and TRBJ2-2, is GAGVSQTPSNKVTEKGKYVELRCDPISGHTALYWYRQSLGQGPEFLIYFQGTGAADDSGLPNDRFFAVRPEGSVSTLKIQRTERGDSAVYLCASSLGGGGAGELFFGEGSRLTVL.

V and J are TRBV7-2 and TRBJ2-1, with D possibly being TRBD1 (6 bases). This CDR3 is built from 15 residues. Per the germline V gene, CDR1 is SGHTA and CDR2 is FQGNSA. Trimming removed 1 base from V and 4 bases from J, with 11 bases in between. This chain's CDR3 is CASSLGWGPYNEQFF. For the CDR3, the DNA is TGTGCCAGCAGCTTAGGATGGGGGCCGTACAATGAGCAGTTCTTC.

This chain joins TRBV14 and TRBJ2-2, with TRBD2 matching over 11 bases. CDR3 length: 17 residues. The V gene end was trimmed by 4 bases and the J gene end by 4 bases; junction bases not matched to a gene: 8. Germline V gene data show CDR1 as SGHDN and CDR2 as FVKESK. The CDR3 bases are TGTGCCAGCAGCCCCCGAATAGCGGGAGGGCCCACCGGGGAGCTGTTTTTT. It codes for CASSPRIAGGPTGELFF.

The chain recombines TRBV27 with TRBJ1-6; no firm D call. CDR1 and CDR2 (germline): MNHEY, SMNVEV (reference sequence). Between the trimmed V and J ends, which lost 3 bases and 7 bases, there was a span of 10 bases. The CDR3 spans 14 residues. DNA for the CDR3: TGTGCCAGCAGTTTGGAGGCCCGCAATTCACCCCTCCACTTT. This translates into CASSLEARNSPLHF.

This clone was observed once. The chain carries TRBV9 and TRBJ1-5; D perhaps matches TRBD1 (5 bases). Germline CDR1 SGDLS, CDR2 YYNGEE. The CDR3 consists of 15 residues. The germline V and J ends were trimmed by 4 bases and 6 bases, with 17 bases remaining between them. The CDR3 reads CASSKDGQILQPQHF. The CDR3 region has the DNA TGTGCCAGCAGCAAAGACGGACAAATTCTTCAGCCCCAGCATTTT.